This T cell receptor beta chain was recovered during a study of blood T cell repertoires in COVID-19. Using immunoSEQ multiplex PCR, the repertoire was profiled, and TCRdb retains in-frame clones only, with some absent. Among 100,000 or so clones listed, roughly 79% were seen once. In germline, CDR1 is SGHTA, CDR2 FQGNSA. With 1 base clipped from V and 3 bases from J, the junction kept 5 bases outside the gene matches. The CDR3 extends over 16 amino acids. The V call is TRBV7-2, the J call TRBJ2-1; 8 nucleotides line up with TRBD1. This receptor was taken from a man between 65 and 79 years old with active or convalescent COVID-19. Sample: peripheral blood. The CDR3 here is CASSLDPGGFYNEQFF. The CDR3, as DNA: TGTGCCAGCAGCTTAGATCCAGGGGGCTTCTACAATGAGCAGTTCTTC.